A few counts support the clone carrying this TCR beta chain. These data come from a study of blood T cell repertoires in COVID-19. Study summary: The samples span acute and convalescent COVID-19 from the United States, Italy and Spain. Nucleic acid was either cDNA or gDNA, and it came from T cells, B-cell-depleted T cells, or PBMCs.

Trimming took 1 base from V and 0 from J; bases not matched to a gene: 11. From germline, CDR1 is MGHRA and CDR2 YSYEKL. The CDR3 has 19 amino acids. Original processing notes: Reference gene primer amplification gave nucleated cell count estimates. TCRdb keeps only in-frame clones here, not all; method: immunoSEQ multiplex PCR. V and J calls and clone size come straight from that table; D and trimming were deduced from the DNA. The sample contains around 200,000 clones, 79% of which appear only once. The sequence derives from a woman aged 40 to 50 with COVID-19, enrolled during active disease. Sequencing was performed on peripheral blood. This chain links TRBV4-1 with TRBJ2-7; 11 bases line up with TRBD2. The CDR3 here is CASSQGPTSGVFNSYEQYF. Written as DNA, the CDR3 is TGCGCCAGCAGCCAAGGCCCGACTAGCGGGGTCTTTAACTCCTACGAGCAGTACTTC.